These T cell receptor beta chains were read from a single sample in a study of blood T cell repertoires in COVID-19. Clones were sequenced by immunoSEQ multiplex PCR, and TCRdb holds only the in-frame ones, with some missing. The data show about 100,000 clones, approximately 90% seen once. The sample comprised peripheral blood. The source of these receptors is a woman aged 30 to 39 with acute or convalescent COVID-19. The CDR3 runs from the conserved cysteine through the conserved F or W.

v_call	cdr3_aa
TRBV9	CASSVEASGGNEQYF
TRBV30	CAWTRTDRDSPLHF
TRBV4-2	CASSLPGLRSTDTQYF
TRBV28	CASSFGGDTGELFF
TRBV7-2	CASSSQGQGNSPLHF
TRBV5-5	CASSRGGYSNQPQHF
TRBV18	CASSPPGQGYNEQFF
TRBV30	CAWRWQGRPPNTEAFF
TRBV28	CASRGYADEQYF
TRBV7-2	CASSKLAGGFNEQFF
TRBV11-2	CASSLDRLAGDNEQFF
TRBV5-6	CASRRQGRSYEQYF
TRBV20-1	CSARGGQGAFF
TRBV5-1	CASREQGASSGANVLTF
TRBV6-6	CASSPMGLAGEKVGDYSSYEQYF
TRBV4-1	CASSQGQGQWGFNSPLHF
TRBV7-3	CASSISGTSTDTQYF
TRBV11-2	CASSPQGYYNSPLHF
TRBV18	CASSPLPGQGSGGYTF
TRBV3-1/TRBV3-2	CASSQSTAEAFF
TRBV6-1	CASSEDRVEQFF
TRBV24-1	CATSKGGQGLNTEAFF
TRBV27	CASGWDSNNQPQHF
TRBV3-1/TRBV3-2	CASSETGGLPDHEKLFF
TRBV28	CASTLHRGSLKNYNSPLHF
TRBV6-2/TRBV6-3	CASSFPGRDYGYTF
TRBV7-7	CASSLGSTRTGELFF
TRBV7-2	CASSPSTGSPEAFF
TRBV6-5	CASSYSSGGTDTQYF
TRBV12-1	CAIRRGGSIAFF
TRBV11-2	CASSQQGSYGYTF
TRBV18	CASSPLGTLSWEQYF
TRBV19	CASSIRSGGETQYF
TRBV19	CASNEGGATNEKLFF
TRBV7-6	CASSPVAGANTGELFF
TRBV7-7	CASSLKVGTGNQPQHF
TRBV6-2/TRBV6-3	CASSYRTGYEQYF
TRBV5-4	CASSLGLGEFF
TRBV18	CASSLRTGNYGYTF
TRBV6-6	CASSYKGEPYNEQFF
TRBV7-3	CASSLMPGTDYGYTF
TRBV18	CASSPMDEQFF
TRBV10-2	CASSQTGVLNQPQHF
TRBV9	CASAELAGGYLSYNEQFF
TRBV16	CASSLQQGNEQFF
TRBV19	CASSTGFGSPLHF
TRBV6-2/TRBV6-3	CASSRALAGGTDTQYF
TRBV27	CASSLRGGRYEQYF
TRBV3-1/TRBV3-2	CASSQDLNEKLFF
TRBV5-6	CASSQGTGVGTQYF
TRBV5-6	CASSFGGSYSYEQYF
TRBV5-4	CASSLFGGIYNEQFF
TRBV9	CASSVGTSGGAGDTQYF
TRBV9	CASSVAGQGRGGYTF
TRBV7-9	CASSLWSTEAFF
TRBV15	CATRLQGGRTEAFF
TRBV20-1	CSAEKGIEQFF
TRBV3-1/TRBV3-2	CASSWTATNEKLFF
TRBV11-2	CASSENIKTYEQYF